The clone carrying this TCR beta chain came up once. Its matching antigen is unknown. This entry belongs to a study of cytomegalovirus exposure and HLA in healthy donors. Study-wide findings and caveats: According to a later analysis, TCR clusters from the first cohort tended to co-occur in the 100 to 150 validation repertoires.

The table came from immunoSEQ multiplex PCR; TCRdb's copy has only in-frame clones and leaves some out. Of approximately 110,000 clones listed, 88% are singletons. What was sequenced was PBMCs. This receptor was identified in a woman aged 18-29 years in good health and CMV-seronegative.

CDR3 in amino acids: CASSLFGINNYGYTF. CDR3 sequence (DNA): TGTGCCAGCAGTTTATTCGGGATAAATAACTATGGCTACACCTTC. The rearrangement uses TRBV27 and TRBJ1-2; D is unresolved. The CDR3 totals 15 residues. V was clipped by 1 base and J by 1 base, with 10 bases between them. Germline V gives CDR1 MNHEY, CDR2 SMNVEV (reference sequence).